The clone carrying this T cell receptor beta chain was recorded many times. V shed 6 bases and J shed 7 bases, with 10 bases lying between them. This CDR3 has 12 amino acids. The data are from a study of T-cell reconstitution after alpha-beta-depleted transplantation in children. This sample's TCRbeta library carried unique molecular identifier barcodes. MiXCR, run by TCRdb on the PCR reads, gives a single entry per CDR3 protein. This sample has hundreds of thousands of distinct CDR3 sequences, with about 15% found just once. This receptor was identified in a human donor who donated a stem cell graft to a child with acute myeloid leukemia. This chain connects TRBV12-3 or TRBV12-4 to TRBJ2-4, with a possible D match to TRBD1 (6 bases). The sequenced sample was PBMCs from the stem cell graft donor, obtained from the stem cell graft. CDR3 coding DNA: TGTGCCAGCAGCTTACAGGGCAACATTCAGTACTTC. Amino acid sequence: CASSLQGNIQYF.